Presented here are 28 T cell receptor beta chains from one specimen sequenced in a study of regulatory T cells in long-lasting Graves disease. HTBI primers from iRepertoire and Arm-PCR of CDR3 regions yielded the TCR beta libraries. Via MiXCR, TCRdb re-called the multiplex PCR reads, giving one row per CDR3 protein. The sample records roughly 490,000 distinct CDR3 sequences, 20% to 25% being singletons. The time point denotes: persistent/refractory GD, antithyroid drugs over 5 years with positive TRAb. PBMC RNA was the source of the TCR library. Sequencing was performed on peripheral blood mononuclear cells (PBMCs), taken when the disease was refractory, from a patient treated with antithyroid drugs. These receptors all come from a female donor with Graves disease.

The chain has TRBV30 and TRBJ2-7; 7 bases fit TRBD1. Per germline, CDR1 GTSNPN and CDR2 SVGIG (reference sequence). Trimming cost V 5 bases and J 4 bases; bases outside gene matches: 5. The CDR3 extends over 12 amino acids. CDR3 loop: CAWGGQMYEQYF. The CDR3 bases are TGTGCCTGGGGGGGACAGATGTACGAGCAGTACTTC. Based on the CDR3 plus reference TRBV30 and TRBJ2-7, the full variable domain is SQTIHQWPATLVQPVGSPLSLECTVEGTSNPNLYWYRQAAGRGLQLLFYSVGIGQISSEVPQNLSASRPQDRQFILSSKKLLLSDSGFYLCAWGGQMYEQYFGPGTRLTVT.

The chain has TRBV2 and TRBJ1-3; no definite D call. The length of the CDR3 is 15 residues. CDR1 is SNHLY, CDR2 FYNNEI, per germline. Trimming removed 6 bases from V and 4 bases from J, with 16 bases in between. The CDR3 DNA follows: TGTGCCAGCAGCAAAGGAGGAGAGCGGGGAAACACCATATATTTT. Amino acids: CASSKGGERGNTIYF.

This clonotype was detected only a few times. The chain recombines TRBV18 with TRBJ2-3; D is ambiguous. Trimming shortened V by 3 bases and J by 6 bases, and 10 bases separated the two germline ends. CDR3 length: 13 amino acids. CDR1 is KGHSH, CDR2 LQKENI, per germline. The CDR3 coding sequence is TGTGCCAGCTCACCCATCTTGAGGGATACGCAGTATTTT. Protein: CASSPILRDTQYF.

This clonotype showed up just a few times. This chain uses TRBV12-5 with TRBJ1-2; the match to TRBD1 covers 9 bases. The V segment lost 7 bases and the J segment 4 bases; nucleotides outside the gene matches: 10. This CDR3 region has 15 residues. CDR1 is LGHNT and CDR2 is FRNRAP in the germline V gene. The CDR3 loop reads CASARTGGGSYGYTF. The CDR3 DNA is TGTGCTAGTGCCCGAACAGGGGGCGGGAGCTATGGCTACACCTTC.

This clonotype appeared a few times. This chain links TRBV7-2 with TRBJ2-2; 9 nucleotides line up with TRBD2. The CDR3 is 17 amino acids. The V gene's germline CDR1 is SGHTA and CDR2 FQGNSA. With 3 bases clipped from V and 5 bases from J, the junction kept 10 bases outside the gene matches. The chain's CDR3 is CASSFRAGGSVTGELFF. In DNA form, the CDR3 reads TGTGCCAGCAGCTTTCGAGCGGGGGGATCAGTTACCGGGGAGCTGTTTTTT.

The chain joins TRBV5-6 to TRBJ2-7, with a weak D call TRBD2 (5 bases). Trimming left V 6 bases short and J 7 bases short, with 14 bases between. The CDR3 contains 12 residues. Germline assignment: CDR1 SGHDT and CDR2 YYEEEE. The CDR3 DNA sequence: TGTGCCAGCACCTGGGATCGGACTGAGCAGTACTTC. This sequence encodes CASTWDRTEQYF.

The chain carries TRBV6-2 or TRBV6-3 and TRBJ1-6, with 7 nucleotides matching TRBD1. V lost 6 bases to trimming and J lost 7 bases; unmatched junction nucleotides: 9. Germline CDR1 MNHEY, CDR2 SVGEGT. The CDR3 consists of 15 residues. DNA of the CDR3: TGTGCCAGCAGCCACACCCGGGACAGAAATTCACCCCTCCACTTT. Protein: CASSHTRDRNSPLHF.

This clonotype was detected only a few times. The chain recombines TRBV13 with TRBJ2-7; D remains ambiguous. Germline values: CDR1 PRHDT, CDR2 FYEKMQ (reference sequence). Deletions cut 0 bases from V and 2 bases from J, with 8 bases between. The CDR3 extends over 14 amino acids. The CDR3 is CASSLGSTAYEQYF. The CDR3 bases are TGTGCCAGCAGCTTAGGTTCCACGGCCTACGAGCAGTACTTC.

This clonotype turned up a few times. The J gene is TRBJ1-2, the V gene TRBV5-1, with D possibly TRBD1 on 5 matching bases. CDR3 size: 15 residues. Germline V CDR1 and CDR2: SGHRS, YFSETQ. Trimming cost V 4 bases and J 7 bases, with 20 bases left between them. The CDR3 region has the DNA TGCGCCAGCAGCCTGGGGGGGAATGAAGTCGGTGGCTACACCTTC. It translates to CASSLGGNEVGGYTF.

V and J are TRBV5-1 and TRBJ1-1; 7 bases agree with TRBD1. Losses at the gene ends were 1 base for V and 5 bases for J; bases not matched to a gene: 8. The CDR3 is 15 amino acids. CDR1 and CDR2 from the germline V gene are SGHRS and YFSETQ. The chain's CDR3 is CASSLWGTVGTEAFF. The CDR3 DNA reads TGCGCCAGCAGCTTGTGGGGGACAGTGGGGACTGAAGCTTTCTTT.

This clonotype was seen at least ten times. The chain combines TRBV15 with TRBJ1-1, with 8 bases that match TRBD1. Trimming removed 7 bases from V and 3 bases from J; junction bases left unmatched: 13. Germline CDR1 is LNHNV and CDR2 is YYDKDF (reference sequence). This CDR3 contains 16 residues. The DNA of the CDR3 is TGTGCCACCACAAAGGACAGGGTTATGGGGGACACTGAAGCTTTCTTT. Amino acids: CATTKDRVMGDTEAFF.

This clonotype has a count of ten or more. This chain connects TRBV28 to TRBJ2-6; a weak D match, TRBD2 (5 bases). This CDR3 comprises 15 residues. Trimming pared 10 bases from V and 0 bases from J, leaving 13 bases between. The V gene's germline CDR1 is MDHEN and CDR2 SYDVKM. In DNA form, the CDR3 reads TGTGCCACCTTTAACCGGGACTCTGGGGCCAACGTCCTGACTTTC. It yields the protein CATFNRDSGANVLTF.

This clonotype was counted only a few times. This sequence joins TRBV6-1 and TRBJ1-4; D remains ambiguous. V lost 5 bases and J lost 4, with 8 bases in between. CDR3 size: 13 residues. Germline-derived CDR1 and CDR2 are MNHNS and SASEGT. CDR3 coding DNA: TGTGCCAGCAGTAGACGGAATAATGAAAAACTGTTTTTT. Protein product: CASSRRNNEKLFF.

A single count supports this clonotype. This likely stems from a read error, as it lies one base from a far larger clone. The chain couples TRBV7-2 to TRBJ2-1, with TRBD1 matching 9 bases. The germline V gene has CDR1 SGHTA and CDR2 FQGNSA. The ends lost 7 bases at V and 10 bases at J; junction bases unmatched: 8. CDR3 length: 13 residues. The CDR3 coding sequence is TGTGCCAGCAAGGGGACAGGGAACTACGAGCAGTTCTTC. This codes for CASKGTGNYEQFF.

This clonotype appeared a few times. The CDR3 sequence: CASSPLTGDDEQFF. In DNA, the CDR3 is TGTGCCAGCAGTCCCCTTACTGGGGACGATGAGCAGTTCTTC. The chain is built from TRBV25-1 and TRBJ2-1, with D perhaps being TRBD1 or TRBD2 (5 bases each). This CDR3 has 14 amino acids. Germline V lookup: CDR1 MGHDK, CDR2 SYGVNS. V was clipped by 5 bases and J by 8 bases, with 16 bases between them.

The sample holds many counts of this clonotype. The V gene is TRBV28, the J gene TRBJ1-1, with D possibly matching TRBD1 (5 bases). The CDR3 runs 15 residues. The germline CDR1 and CDR2 sequences are MDHEN and SYDVKM. The germline V and J ends were trimmed by 2 bases and 1 base, with 11 bases remaining between them. CDR3: CASSLRGYGNTEAFF. The CDR3, as DNA: TGTGCCAGCAGTTTACGGGGGTATGGGAACACTGAAGCTTTCTTT.

This clonotype was detected ten times or more. The V call is TRBV29-1, the J call TRBJ1-1, with 7 bases lining up with TRBD1. Per germline, CDR1 SQVTM and CDR2 ANQGSEA. The CDR3 is made up of 13 amino acids. With 7 bases clipped from V and 3 bases from J, the junction kept 8 bases outside the gene matches. The CDR3, as DNA: TGCAGCGCCCGTGACAGGGTGGACACTGAAGCTTTCTTT. It translates to CSARDRVDTEAFF.

This clonotype was recorded at least ten times. This chain connects TRBV7-2 to TRBJ2-7, with 9 bases identical to TRBD2. V lost 3 bases to trimming and J lost 1 base; unmatched junction nucleotides: 4. This CDR3 has 15 amino acids. Germline CDR1 SGHTA, CDR2 FQGNSA. The CDR3, as DNA: TGTGCCAGCAGCTTTGGAGCGGGAGGATCCTACGAGCAGTACTTC. It encodes CASSFGAGGSYEQYF.

At least ten counts were recorded for this clonotype. The CDR3 region is CATSTGATYEQYF. The CDR3 DNA follows: TGTGCCACTTCGACAGGGGCGACCTACGAGCAGTACTTC. The chain links TRBV28 to TRBJ2-7; 8 bases are shared with TRBD1. V was clipped by 10 bases and J by 2 bases; unmatched bases: 7. The CDR3 has 13 residues. The germline gives CDR1 MDHEN, CDR2 SYDVKM.

Ten or more counts support this clonotype. The CDR3, as DNA: TGTGCCAGCAGCGAACGTGCTAGCGGGACCGGGACCCAGTACTTC. Translation gives CASSERASGTGTQYF. This chain uses TRBV2 with TRBJ2-5; the match to TRBD2 covers 9 bases. The CDR3 is 15 amino acids. With V trimmed by 6 bases and J by 7 bases, 12 bases remained unmatched. The V gene's germline CDR1 is SNHLY and CDR2 FYNNEI.

The table lists this clonotype with a few counts. In DNA form, the CDR3 reads TGTGCCAGAGCCATCACGGACGGGGTTCTGAACACTGAAGCTTTCTTT. Protein: CARAITDGVLNTEAFF. The chain recombines TRBV19 with TRBJ1-1; D is unclear. CDR1 is LNHDA and CDR2 is SQIVND in the germline V gene (reference sequence). CDR3 length equals 16 residues. Trimming removed 9 bases at V and 0 bases at J, with 20 bases between.

V and J are TRBV9 and TRBJ2-7; tentatively, D is TRBD2 (6 bases). Per germline, CDR1 SGDLS and CDR2 YYNGEE. The length of the CDR3 is 14 residues. V shed 3 bases and J shed 7 bases, with 17 bases lying between them. CDR3 region: CASSGTTFGGEQYF. The CDR3 DNA reads TGTGCCAGCAGCGGGACAACTTTTGGGGGGGAGCAGTACTTC.

This clonotype was detected a few times. The V and J genes are TRBV11-2 and TRBJ2-1, with TRBD2 matching 10 bases. This CDR3 has 15 amino acids. After removal of 3 bases from V and 12 bases from J, the junction contained 11 bases not matched to a gene. Germline CDR1 is SGHAT and CDR2 is FQNNGV. The CDR3 loop reads CASSLTAGGSLGQFF. The CDR3 nucleotides are TGTGCCAGCAGCTTGACAGCGGGAGGGTCTTTGGGGCAGTTCTTC.

This clonotype came up a few times. The gene calls are TRBV6-2 or TRBV6-3 and TRBJ1-1; 7 positions agree with TRBD1. The CDR3 sequence is 14 residues long. Germline-derived CDR1 and CDR2 are MNHEY and SVGEGT. The trim removed 2 bases at V and 4 bases at J, leaving 4 bases unmatched. This CDR3 reads CASSYRGLSTEAFF. CDR3 in DNA: TGTGCCAGCAGTTACAGGGGGCTGAGCACTGAAGCTTTCTTT.

This clonotype was counted ten times or more. CDR3 nucleotides: TGTGCCAGCACGGGAAGTGGCCAGAGCTACACCTTC. It specifies CASTGSGQSYTF. The chain links TRBV2 to TRBJ1-2, with D unclear. Trimming left V 7 bases short and J 9 bases short, with 15 bases between. The germline V gene encodes CDR1 SNHLY and CDR2 FYNNEI. The CDR3 has 12 residues.

CDR3 region: CSAQSLAGGLQETQYF. The CDR3, as DNA: TGCAGTGCCCAATCTTTAGCGGGGGGGCTACAAGAGACCCAGTACTTC. The chain employs TRBV20-1 and TRBJ2-5; 11 nucleotides agree with TRBD2. The V gene end was trimmed by 6 bases and the J gene end by 2 bases; junction bases not matched to a gene: 11. This CDR3 contains 16 residues. Germline V lookup: CDR1 DFQATT, CDR2 SNEGSKA (reference sequence).

This clonotype was observed many times. The chain carries TRBV20-1 and TRBJ1-4; 7 nucleotides align to TRBD1. The CDR3 covers 15 residues. Germline CDR1 and CDR2: DFQATT and SNEGSKA (reference sequence). V lost 1 base and J lost 6; bases outside the gene matches: 8. The CDR3 loop is CSARGGTAYDEKLFF. The CDR3 nucleotides read TGCAGTGCTAGAGGCGGGACAGCTTATGATGAAAAACTGTTTTTT.

This clonotype was counted a few times. The V call is TRBV6-1, the J call TRBJ1-2; tentatively, D is TRBD1 (6 bases). The CDR3 is made up of 16 amino acids. V was trimmed by 6 bases and J by 7 bases, leaving 24 bases between them. Germline lookup yields CDR1 MNHNS and CDR2 SASEGT. In DNA, the CDR3 is TGTGCCAGCAGCTCCCGGGACACCCCCCAATTCTTTGGCTACACCTTC. It translates to CASSSRDTPQFFGYTF.